What follows are 8 T cell receptor beta chains derived from one specimen sequenced in a study of cytomegalovirus exposure and HLA in healthy donors (dated by TCRdb to about 2017). Library prep was done by the immunoSEQ multiplex PCR assay. As stored in TCRdb, this immuneACCESS dataset retains in-frame rearrangements with V and J assigned. A fraction of the clones does not appear; measured against another copy, unresolved V genes explain less than half of the discrepancy, and the remainder lacks a known reason. The sample data list 150,000 or so clones, and 84% of these were observed just once. Of the sample, 10% to 13% is held by the ten largest clones. Sequenced: PBMCs. These receptors came from a man aged 30 to 39 in good health and CMV-seropositive.

This clone was recorded once. This chain joins TRBV25-1 and TRBJ1-1; D is undetermined. Germline values: CDR1 MGHDK, CDR2 SYGVNS. The CDR3 consists of 13 residues. Trimming took 4 bases from V and 2 from J, leaving 8 bases between them. In DNA form, the CDR3 reads TGTGCCAGCAGTGCAGGCCAAAACACTGAAGCTTTCTTT. This encodes CASSAGQNTEAFF.

The chain combines TRBV2 with TRBJ1-1; no reliable D call. V lost 5 bases to trimming and J lost 10 bases, with 11 bases between them. The CDR3 spans 11 residues. CDR1 is SNHLY, CDR2 FYNNEI, per germline. As DNA, the CDR3 is TGTGCCAGCAGTCCAAGGAGCACAGCTTTCTTT. It translates to CASSPRSTAFF.

The rearrangement uses TRBV5-1 and TRBJ1-1, with a weak D call TRBD1 (6 bases). Trimming removed 0 bases from V and 0 bases from J, with 15 bases in between. CDR3 length equals 17 residues. CDR1 is SGHRS, CDR2 YFSETQ, per germline. This CDR3 is CASSLVAGDYMNTEAFF. The CDR3 region has the DNA TGCGCCAGCAGCTTGGTCGCAGGGGATTATATGAACACTGAAGCTTTCTTT.

The rearrangement joins TRBV6-4 to TRBJ1-2, with D possibly TRBD1 on 5 matching bases. CDR3 length: 11 residues. Trimming removed 6 bases from V and 6 bases from J, with 8 bases in between. CDR1 is MRHNA, CDR2 SNTAGT, per germline. CDR3 sequence: CASRGGHGYTF. The CDR3 region has the DNA TGTGCCAGCAGGGGGGGACATGGCTACACCTTC.

The chain employs TRBV9 and TRBJ1-2; TRBD1 matches at 7 bases. The CDR3 consists of 15 residues. V shed 4 bases, J shed 1 base, and the junction held 7 bases outside the gene matches. Germline assignment: CDR1 SGDLS and CDR2 YYNGEE. The CDR3 nucleotides are TGTGCCAGCAGCTCCGACAGGGATAATAACTATGGCTACACCTTC. Its protein product is CASSSDRDNNYGYTF.

The chain carries TRBV4-1 and TRBJ2-6; D remains unclear. Deletions cut 2 bases from V and 2 bases from J, with 7 bases between. The germline V gene has CDR1 MGHRA and CDR2 YSYEKL. The CDR3 is made up of 15 amino acids. The CDR3 DNA reads as TGCGCCAGCAGCCAACACTATCCTGGGGCCAACGTCCTGACTTTC. Its translation: CASSQHYPGANVLTF.

The chain links TRBV27 to TRBJ1-3, with no clear D. The CDR3 is 18 residues long. Germline-derived CDR1 and CDR2 are MNHEY and SMNVEV (reference sequence). V was cut by 0 bases and J by 1 base, with 16 bases left in between. In DNA form, the CDR3 reads TGTGCCAGCAGTTTATCCCTCCCGGTGGTCGCGTCTGGAAACACCATATATTTT. This encodes CASSLSLPVVASGNTIYF.

The rearrangement links TRBV7-6 to TRBJ1-1, with D maybe TRBD1 (5 bases). The CDR3 spans 13 residues. V shed 3 bases and J shed 4 bases, with 9 bases lying between them. The germline V gene encodes CDR1 SGHVS and CDR2 FNYEAQ. The CDR3 region is CASSFTGSTEAFF. The DNA for the CDR3 is TGTGCCAGCAGCTTCACAGGCTCCACTGAAGCTTTCTTT.